This passage covers 8 T cell receptor beta chains from one sample sequenced in a study of blood T cell repertoires in COVID-19. Method: immunoSEQ multiplex PCR; TCRdb's copy keeps in-frame clones and lacks some. The top ten hold around 4% of the sample, which has 120,000 or so clones, about 80% seen once. The sequenced sample was peripheral blood. These receptors were taken from a woman in her fifties or sixties with acute or convalescent COVID-19.

V usage is TRBV5-1 and J usage is TRBJ1-1; 9 bases are a match to TRBD1. The CDR3 covers 14 residues. The germline gives CDR1 SGHRS, CDR2 YFSETQ. The V and J ends lost 2 bases and 3 bases, in that order; junction bases with no gene match: 2. CDR3 sequence: CASSFGQGYTEAFF. CDR3 nucleotide sequence: TGCGCCAGCAGCTTCGGACAGGGGTACACTGAAGCTTTCTTT.

CDR3 loop: CASGRDSPNEKLFF. CDR3 in DNA: TGTGCCAGCGGAAGGGACAGCCCAAATGAAAAACTGTTTTTT. V gene TRBV7-8 combines with J gene TRBJ1-4; the match to TRBD1 covers 7 bases. Germline CDR1 SGHVS, CDR2 FQNEAQ. The junction had 8 bases not matched to a gene; V was cut back by 8 bases and J by 5 bases. The CDR3 totals 14 residues. Full variable domain (outside the CDR3, taken from reference TRBV7-8 and TRBJ1-4): GAGVSQSPRYKVAKRGQDVALRCDPISGHVSLFWYQQALGQGPEFLTYFQNEAQLDKSGLPSDRFFAERPEGSVSTLKIQRTQQEDSAVYLCASGRDSPNEKLFFGSGTQLSVL.

V gene TRBV6-5 combines with J gene TRBJ1-6, with no clear D. Germline values: CDR1 MNHEY, CDR2 SVGAGI. The CDR3 is 15 residues long. The ends were cut back, 0 bases at V and 10 bases at J, with 13 bases in the middle. CDR3 nucleotides: TGTGCCAGCAGTTACTCGCGCAGGCAAGAGTCACCCCTCCACTTT. Translating it yields CASSYSRRQESPLHF.

The chain is built from TRBV7-6 and TRBJ1-5, with D uncertain. Germline V gene data show CDR1 as SGHVS and CDR2 as FNYEAQ. V was cut by 2 bases and J by 0 bases, with 5 bases left in between. CDR3 length equals 14 residues. The CDR3 reads CASSLFFSNQPQHF. In nucleotides, the CDR3 is TGTGCCAGCAGCTTATTCTTTAGCAATCAGCCCCAGCATTTT. The full variable domain, with the rest looked up from reference TRBV7-6 and TRBJ1-5, is GAGVSQSPRYKVTKRGQDVALRCDPISGHVSLYWYRQALGQGPEFLTYFNYEAQQDKSGLPNDRFSAERPEGSISTLTIQRTEQRDSAMYRCASSLFFSNQPQHFGDGTRLSIL.

The gene calls are TRBV11-2 and TRBJ1-2; tentative D call: TRBD1 (5 bases). The CDR3 sequence is 15 residues long. CDR1 and CDR2 (germline): SGHAT, FQNNGV. Trimming stripped 0 bases from V and 4 bases from J, with 12 bases between. CDR3 loop: CASSLDQTVTYGYTF. The CDR3, as DNA: TGTGCCAGCAGCTTAGATCAGACAGTGACCTATGGCTACACCTTC.

DNA for the CDR3: TGTGCCACCAGCCAAAGGCGGGCGGGGCAGGGTGAGCAGTTCTTC. This codes for CATSQRRAGQGEQFF. The chain has TRBV15 and TRBJ2-1; tentatively, D is TRBD2 (6 bases). The germline V gene has CDR1 LNHNV and CDR2 YYDKDF (reference sequence). This CDR3 has 15 amino acids. The V end was cut by 5 bases, the J end by 9 bases, with 20 bases between.

This chain joins TRBV29-1 and TRBJ1-1, with 7 bases matching TRBD1. Germline assignment: CDR1 SQVTM and CDR2 ANQGSEA. V shed 7 bases and J 6 bases; nucleotides not matched to a gene: 8. CDR3 length: 12 residues. CDR3 region: CSAGGHSSEAFF. The CDR3 DNA reads TGCAGCGCAGGGGGTCATTCCTCTGAAGCTTTCTTT.

V is TRBV6-5 and J is TRBJ1-2; 7 positions agree with TRBD1. The CDR3 covers 13 residues. Germline V gene data show CDR1 as MNHEY and CDR2 as SVGAGI. The trim removed 6 bases at V and 7 bases at J, leaving 8 bases unmatched. The CDR3 loop reads CASSQGQAGGYTF. The CDR3, as DNA: TGTGCCAGCAGCCAAGGACAGGCGGGTGGCTACACCTTC.